The text below deals with one T cell receptor beta chain. Its antigen remains unidentified. This record comes from a study of T cell responses to AZD1222 COVID-19 vaccine. In the study overall: Analysis merged second doses at about 4 or about 12 weeks.

Sequencing was performed with immunoSEQ multiplex PCR; in TCRdb, only in-frame clones are kept and a portion is missing. The repertoire has approximately 120,000 clones, about 90% of them found once; the top ten carry around 7%. Study conclusions and caveats: Clonal diversity may have been underestimated, and the donors were mostly white British, with more females than males. In the spike-specific TCR repertoire, nearly half reportedly target unmutated variant regions.

V gave up 5 bases and J gave up 2 bases; unmatched junction bases: 8. This CDR3 spans 15 amino acids. The germline V gene has CDR1 MNHEY and CDR2 SMNVEV (reference sequence). The sequencing used peripheral blood, collected on day 0 of AZD1222 vaccination. The receptor was derived from an adult in good health. The chain couples TRBV27 to TRBJ1-1; TRBD1 aligns across 7 bases. CDR3 sequence: CASSGGDSPNTEAFF. Here the CDR3 DNA reads TGTGCCAGCAGTGGAGGGGACAGTCCTAACACTGAAGCTTTCTTT.